This T cell receptor (beta chain) was found in a study of cytomegalovirus exposure and HLA in healthy donors. General study findings and limits: According to an earlier analysis, most TCR beta V segments yielded productive rearrangements about 87% or about 30% of the time.

Unrecorded immune exposures were likely, despite nominal health at sampling. A word on this clone: Its cognate antigen is unknown.

Trimming cost V 6 bases and J 2 bases, with 12 bases left between them. Germline-derived CDR1 and CDR2 are MDHEN and SYDVKM. CDR3 length: 14 residues. 60 Vbeta and 13 Jbeta primers were used in PCR. Profiling relied on immunoSEQ multiplex PCR, and the TCRdb table lists in-frame clones only, not all of them. The sample includes roughly 130,000 clones, roughly 80% of them seen just once. The sample consisted of PBMCs. This chain joins TRBV28 and TRBJ2-3, with D possibly being TRBD2 (5 bases). The clonotype was recovered from a man aged 25-45 years in good health and CMV-seronegative. CDR3: CASRRGFSTDTQYF. DNA for the CDR3: TGTGCCAGCAGAAGAGGGTTCTCCACAGATACGCAGTATTTT. The complete variable domain, with remaining parts taken from reference TRBV28 and TRBJ2-3, reads DVKVTQSSRYLVKRTGEKVFLECVQDMDHENMFWYRQDPGLGLRLIYFSYDVKMKEKGDIPEGYSVSREKKERFSLILESASTNQTSMYLCASRRGFSTDTQYFGPGTRLTVL.